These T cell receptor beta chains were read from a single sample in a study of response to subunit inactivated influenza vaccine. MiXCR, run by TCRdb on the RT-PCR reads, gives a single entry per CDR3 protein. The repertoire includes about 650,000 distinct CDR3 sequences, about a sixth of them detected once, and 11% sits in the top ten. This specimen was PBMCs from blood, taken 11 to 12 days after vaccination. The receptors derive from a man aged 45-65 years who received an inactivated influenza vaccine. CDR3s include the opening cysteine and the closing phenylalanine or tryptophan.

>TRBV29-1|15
CSVAACLSFGETQYF
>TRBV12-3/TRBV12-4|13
CASTRDRHYGYTF
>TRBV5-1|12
CASSPEGHEQFF
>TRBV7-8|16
CASSLVSGQLYNEQFF
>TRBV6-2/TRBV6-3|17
CASSWPERGASTGELFF
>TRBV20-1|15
CSARNPSGQLNEQFF
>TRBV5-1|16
CASSSSGTLSYNEQFF
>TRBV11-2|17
CASSSGSFGGRFDTQYF
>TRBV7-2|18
CASSLSLSGGARGDTQYF
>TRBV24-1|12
CATSAQGNEQFF
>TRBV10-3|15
CAITNSDGYTDTQYF
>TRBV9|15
CASSVLLAGYNEQFF
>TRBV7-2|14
CASRTGGVADTQYF